Presented here are 9 T cell receptor beta chains from one specimen sequenced in a study of blood T cell repertoires in COVID-19. Some clones are missing from TCRdb's copy, which holds only in-frame ones; the method was immunoSEQ multiplex PCR. Here the sample spans roughly 350,000 clones, 85% to 90% being singletons. Material: peripheral blood. The receptors originated from a woman aged 70 to 79 with COVID-19, enrolled during active disease.

This chain links TRBV3-1 (or the pseudogene TRBV3-2) with TRBJ2-7, with 10 bases that match TRBD2. Germline V gene sequence: CDR1 LGHDT, CDR2 YNNKEL (reference sequence). This CDR3 contains 15 residues. The J segment lost 6 bases and the V segment lost 2 bases, leaving 7 bases of the junction unmatched. The CDR3 spells CASSQKRGGVSEQYF. For the CDR3, the DNA is TGTGCCAGCAGCCAAAAGCGGGGGGGCGTCTCCGAGCAGTACTTC.

V is TRBV6-5 and J is TRBJ1-4; D uncertain. The V end lost 9 bases, the J end lost 7 bases, and 15 bases lay between the germline ends. The CDR3 has 13 residues. The germline V gene has CDR1 MNHEY and CDR2 SVGAGI. CDR3 DNA sequence: TGTGCCAGTGCAGGCTTAGTACGTGAAAAACTGTTTTTT. This gives the protein CASAGLVREKLFF.

The chain uses TRBV11-2 and TRBJ1-1, with D tentatively TRBD1 (6 bases). CDR1 and CDR2 from the germline V gene are SGHAT and FQNNGV. The CDR3 runs 14 residues. Trimming removed 2 bases from V and 4 bases from J, with 11 bases in between. The CDR3 bases are TGTGCCAGCAGCTTAAAAAGGGGGAGCACTGAAGCTTTCTTT. It translates to CASSLKRGSTEAFF.

The chain is built from TRBV10-1 and TRBJ2-1; TRBD1 matches 12 bases. Germline V gene sequence: CDR1 WNHNN, CDR2 SYGVQD (reference sequence). After removal of 0 bases from V and 8 bases from J, the junction contained 5 bases not matched to a gene. This CDR3 spans 16 amino acids. As DNA, the CDR3 is TGCGCCAGCAGTGAGTCGGGACAGGGGGCATTCGATGAGCAGTTCTTC. Its translation is CASSESGQGAFDEQFF.

This clone was seen only a few times. The chain couples TRBV19 to TRBJ2-2, with D possibly being TRBD2 (7 bases). The germline V gene encodes CDR1 LNHDA and CDR2 SQIVND (reference sequence). V shed 1 base and J shed 5 bases, with 14 bases lying between them. There are 16 residues in the CDR3. CDR3 sequence: CASSIAGRGQTGELFF. CDR3 DNA sequence: TGTGCCAGTAGTATAGCGGGGCGGGGGCAAACCGGGGAGCTGTTTTTT.

The count of this clone is one. CDR3 region: CAGGGGPYGYTF. The DNA of the CDR3 is TGTGCCGGCGGAGGGGGCCCCTATGGCTACACCTTC. This rearrangement joins TRBV6-5 to TRBJ1-2, with 7 bases fitting TRBD1. The J segment lost 4 bases and the V segment lost 11 bases, leaving 7 bases of the junction unmatched. The germline CDR1 and CDR2 sequences are MNHEY and SVGAGI. The CDR3 consists of 12 residues.

This CDR3 reads CASSNIAQGSQTQYF. The DNA of the CDR3 is TGTGCCAGCAGCAACATCGCGCAGGGCAGTCAGACCCAGTACTTC. The chain joins TRBV13 to TRBJ2-5, with D possibly being TRBD1 (5 bases). Germline V lookup: CDR1 PRHDT, CDR2 FYEKMQ (reference sequence). CDR3 length equals 15 residues. Trimming took off 5 bases at V and 6 bases at J, with 19 bases between the two ends.

J is TRBJ1-2 and V is TRBV11-2, with 12 bases identical to TRBD1. There are 15 residues in the CDR3. Trimming at V came to 5 bases and at J to 4 bases, leaving 5 bases not matched to a gene. From germline, CDR1 is SGHAT and CDR2 FQNNGV. The CDR3 nucleotides read TGTGCCAGCAGCGGGACAGGGGGCGCGGGCTATGGCTACACCTTC. Its translation is CASSGTGGAGYGYTF. Using reference TRBV11-2 and TRBJ1-2 for the parts outside the CDR3, the full variable domain is EAGVAQSPRYKIIEKRQSVAFWCNPISGHATLYWYQQILGQGPKLLIQFQNNGVVDDSQLPKDRFSAERLKGVDSTLKIQPAKLEDSAVYLCASSGTGGAGYGYTFGSGTRLTVV.

This clone came up once. The chain combines TRBV5-4 with TRBJ1-2; TRBD1 matches at 7 bases. With V trimmed by 2 bases and J by 6 bases, 10 bases remained unmatched. The germline V gene has CDR1 SGHNT and CDR2 YYREEE (reference sequence). The CDR3 is 15 residues long. CDR3 bases: TGTGCCAGCAGCTTAAGGACCGACAGGGTAGATGGCTACACCTTC. Encoded protein: CASSLRTDRVDGYTF.